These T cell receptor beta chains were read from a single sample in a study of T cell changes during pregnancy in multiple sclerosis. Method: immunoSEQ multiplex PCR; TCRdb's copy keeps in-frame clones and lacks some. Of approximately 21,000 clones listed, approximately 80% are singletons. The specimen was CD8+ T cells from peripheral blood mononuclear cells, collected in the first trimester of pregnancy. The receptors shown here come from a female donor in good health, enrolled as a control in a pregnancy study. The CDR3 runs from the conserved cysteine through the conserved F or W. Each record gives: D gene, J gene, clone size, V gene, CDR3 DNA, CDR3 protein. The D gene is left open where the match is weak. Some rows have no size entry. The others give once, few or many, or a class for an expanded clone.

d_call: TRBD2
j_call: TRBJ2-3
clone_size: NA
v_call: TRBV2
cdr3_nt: TGTGCCAGCAGTGATCGTCCGCGGGAGCTAATCACAGATACGCAGTATTTT
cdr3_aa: CASSDRPRELITDTQYF

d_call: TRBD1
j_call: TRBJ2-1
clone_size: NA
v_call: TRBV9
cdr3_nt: TGTGCCAGCAGCGGGGGAGACAGGGGTCGGTTCGATGAGCAGTTCTTC
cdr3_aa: CASSGGDRGRFDEQFF

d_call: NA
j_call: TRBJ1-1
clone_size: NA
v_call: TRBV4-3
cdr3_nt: TGCGCCAGCAGCCAAGATCGGGAGGGGAACACTGAAGCTTTCTTT
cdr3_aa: CASSQDREGNTEAFF

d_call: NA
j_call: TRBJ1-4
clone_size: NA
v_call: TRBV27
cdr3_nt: TGTGCCAGCAGTTATATGAGGGGGGGAGAGAAACTGTTTTTT
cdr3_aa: CASSYMRGGEKLFF

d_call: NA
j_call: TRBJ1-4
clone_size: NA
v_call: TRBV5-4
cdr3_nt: TGTGCCAGCAGCCTGGGCGACAGAAGACGGTTTTTT
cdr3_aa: CASSLGDRRRFF

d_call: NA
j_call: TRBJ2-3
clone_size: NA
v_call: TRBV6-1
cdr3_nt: TGTGCCAGCAGTGACGCTCGAGGGCCAGGGGGGAAAGATACGCAGTATTTT
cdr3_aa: CASSDARGPGGKDTQYF

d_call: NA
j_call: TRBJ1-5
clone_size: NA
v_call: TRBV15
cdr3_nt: TGTGCCACCAGCCCCGGAGGAGGCAATCAGCCCCAGCATTTT
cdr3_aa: CATSPGGGNQPQHF

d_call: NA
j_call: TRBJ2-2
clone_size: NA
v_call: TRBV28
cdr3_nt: TGTGCCAGCAGTTTAGGAGGGTTTATCACCGGGGAGCTGTTTTTT
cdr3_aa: CASSLGGFITGELFF

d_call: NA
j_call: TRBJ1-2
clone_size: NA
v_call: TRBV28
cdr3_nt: TGTGCCAGCAGTTTTGCGGGTGGCTACACCTTC
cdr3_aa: CASSFAGGYTF

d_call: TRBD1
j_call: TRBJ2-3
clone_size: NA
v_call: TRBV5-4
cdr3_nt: TGTGCCAGCAGCTTCCGGGACAGGGTGGCAGATACGCAGTATTTT
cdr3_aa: CASSFRDRVADTQYF

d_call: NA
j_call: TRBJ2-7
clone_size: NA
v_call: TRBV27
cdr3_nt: TGTGCCAGCAGTTTAACCAGGACCTACGAGCAGTACTTC
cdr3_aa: CASSLTRTYEQYF

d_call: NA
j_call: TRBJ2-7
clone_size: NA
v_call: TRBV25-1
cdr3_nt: TGTGCCAGCAGGGAGGGCTACGAGCAGTACTTC
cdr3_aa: CASREGYEQYF

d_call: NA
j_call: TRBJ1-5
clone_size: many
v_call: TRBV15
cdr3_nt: TGTGCCACCAGCAGAGAGGGAGATATGGGCAATCAGCCCCAGCATTTT
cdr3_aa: CATSREGDMGNQPQHF

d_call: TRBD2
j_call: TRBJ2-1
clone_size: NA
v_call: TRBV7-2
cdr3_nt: TGTGCCAGCAGCTTTTTAACTAGCGGGAGAGTTATCAATGAGCAGTTCTTC
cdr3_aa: CASSFLTSGRVINEQFF

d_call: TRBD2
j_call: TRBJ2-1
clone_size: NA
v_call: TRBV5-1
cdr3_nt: TGCGCCAGCAGCTCGGGACTAGCGGGCATGTTTAGCTCCTACAATGAGCAGTTCTTC
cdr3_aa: CASSSGLAGMFSSYNEQFF